This record looks at one TCR beta chain sequence and its context. Its antigen is undetermined. Germline loops: CDR1 SGHDT, CDR2 YYEEEE. This CDR3 region has 15 residues. V gave up 4 bases and J gave up 5 bases; unmatched junction bases: 8. The time point was: persistent/refractory GD, antithyroid drugs over 5 years with positive TRAb. There was RNA extracted from PBMCs, and the TCR library was made from it. The sample belongs to a study of regulatory T cells in long-lasting Graves disease. General observations from the study: Persistent disease preferred TRBV28, TRBJ1-2 and TRBJ2-5; new disease, TRBV20-1 and TRBJ2-1. Less diverse TCR repertoires were seen in persistent Graves' patients than in newly diagnosed ones.

Arm-PCR of CDR3 regions and iRepertoire HTBI primers were the basis on which TCR beta libraries were built. In the original processing: Across all samples, roughly 60 TRBV segments and 11 to 15 TRBJ segments were identified. TCRdb redid the calling of the multiplex PCR reads with MiXCR, one entry per CDR3 protein. TCRdb, not the original authors, processed these V and J calls. This repertoire shows around 460,000 distinct CDR3 sequences, roughly 21% found once; its top ten account for less than 9%. The source was peripheral blood mononuclear cells (PBMCs), collected when the disease was refractory, from a patient treated with antithyroid drugs. This clonotype was sampled from a female donor with Graves disease. V and J are TRBV5-6 and TRBJ2-7; 11 nucleotides line up with TRBD1. CDR3 residues: CASSGGQGASDEQYF. The CDR3 DNA reads as TGTGCCAGCAGCGGCGGACAGGGGGCCTCTGACGAGCAGTACTTC. Looking up the rest from reference TRBV5-6 and TRBJ2-7 gives the full variable domain: DAGVTQSPTHLIKTRGQQVTLRCSPKSGHDTVSWYQQALGQGPQFIFQYYEEEERQRGNFPDRFSGHQFPNYSSELNVNALLLGDSALYLCASSGGQGASDEQYFGPGTRLTVT.